This T cell receptor beta chain was sequenced during a study of beta chain features in type 1 diabetes. Study-level findings and limits: Diminished insertions and augmented deletions at VDJ junctions characterized type 1 diabetes patients.

Sort purity for all populations was recorded as exceeding 98%. Remarks on this clone: Its matching antigen is unknown.

This CDR3 comprises 15 residues. Germline CDR1 and CDR2: SGHRS and YFSETQ. After removal of 2 bases from V and 3 bases from J, the junction contained 6 bases not matched to a gene. Expressed TCRB transcripts got sequenced, as all isolated RNA was reverse transcribed. Deep immunoSEQ sequencing covered naive, central memory and regulatory T cell samples. The method was immunoSEQ multiplex PCR; TCRdb's version includes in-frame clones alone and lacks a portion of them. The data contain 850,000 to 900,000 clones, roughly a sixth of them singletons. Sample: naive CD4+ T cells from blood. The receptor was isolated from a young woman in good health. The J gene is TRBJ2-3, the V gene TRBV5-1, with 7 bases identical to TRBD2. Here the CDR3 DNA reads TGCGCCAGCAGCTTAGGGCAAGCGGGGACAGATACGCAGTATTTT. As protein: CASSLGQAGTDTQYF.